The subject of this entry is one T cell receptor (beta chain). Assay used: immunoSEQ multiplex PCR; TCRdb lists only in-frame clones, some missing. The sample shows about 85,000 clones, just under 95% of them seen only once. These data originate in a study of technical replicates of blood from several donors. V was pared by 3 bases and J by 9 bases, with 11 bases of the junction left unmatched. The germline V gene has CDR1 GTSNPN and CDR2 SVGIG (reference sequence). This CDR3 comprises 14 residues. The receptor was isolated from a human donor in good health. Material: T cells isolated from PBMCs. The chain recombines TRBV30 with TRBJ1-2; 9 bases map to TRBD1. The CDR3 reads CAWRVLDRGTSYTF. The CDR3 DNA reads as TGTGCCTGGAGAGTCTTGGACAGGGGTACGAGCTACACCTTC.